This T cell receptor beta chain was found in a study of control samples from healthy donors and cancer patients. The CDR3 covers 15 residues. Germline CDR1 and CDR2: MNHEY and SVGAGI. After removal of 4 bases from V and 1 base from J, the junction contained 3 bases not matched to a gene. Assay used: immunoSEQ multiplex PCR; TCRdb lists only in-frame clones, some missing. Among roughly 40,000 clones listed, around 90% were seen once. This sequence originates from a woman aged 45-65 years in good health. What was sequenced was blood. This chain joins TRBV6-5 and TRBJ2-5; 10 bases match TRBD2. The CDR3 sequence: CASSSAGGPQETQYF. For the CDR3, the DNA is TGTGCCAGCAGTTCAGCGGGGGGGCCCCAAGAGACCCAGTACTTC.